A selection of T cell receptor beta chains follows, all from one sample in a study of cytomegalovirus exposure and HLA in healthy donors. The data were produced by immunoSEQ multiplex PCR, yet TCRdb's version contains in-frame clones alone and is incomplete. This sample has about 280,000 clones, with about 90% found just once. The sequenced sample was PBMCs. These receptors were obtained from a woman in her late teens or twenties in good health and CMV-seronegative. Both conserved end residues are part of each CDR3. The D gene is left open where the match is weak. Size tells how often a clone was seen (once, few, many) or the class of an expanded clone, and some rows leave it out.

cdr3_aa: CASSAETWYEQYF; cdr3_nt: TGTGCCAGCAGTGCGGAGACTTGGTACGAGCAGTACTTC; d_call: NA; clone_size: few; v_call: TRBV6-1; j_call: TRBJ2-7
cdr3_aa: CATSSSRLGSFYEQYF; cdr3_nt: TGTGCCACCAGCAGCTCCAGACTCGGTTCGTTCTACGAGCAGTACTTC; d_call: NA; clone_size: NA; v_call: TRBV15; j_call: TRBJ2-7
cdr3_aa: CASSVGGTSREQYF; cdr3_nt: TGTGCCAGCAGCGTAGGCGGGACTAGCAGGGAGCAGTACTTC; d_call: TRBD2; clone_size: NA; v_call: TRBV9; j_call: TRBJ2-7
cdr3_aa: CASSSNRATEGGNTIYF; cdr3_nt: TGTGCCAGCAGCTCCAACCGGGCTACTGAGGGTGGAAACACCATATATTTT; d_call: NA; clone_size: NA; v_call: TRBV7-8; j_call: TRBJ1-3
cdr3_aa: CASSPGLNTEAFF; cdr3_nt: TGTGCCAGCAGTCCGGGTCTGAACACTGAAGCTTTCTTT; d_call: NA; clone_size: NA; v_call: TRBV28; j_call: TRBJ1-1
cdr3_aa: CASSDSPGYRANTEAFF; cdr3_nt: TGTGCCAGCAGTGACTCTCCCGGGTACAGGGCGAACACTGAAGCTTTCTTT; d_call: NA; clone_size: NA; v_call: TRBV6-4; j_call: TRBJ1-1
cdr3_aa: CASSRGQNTEAFF; cdr3_nt: TGTGCCAGCAGTAGAGGGCAGAACACTGAAGCTTTCTTT; d_call: NA; clone_size: NA; v_call: TRBV27; j_call: TRBJ1-1
cdr3_aa: CASSEYPGKSSGNTIYF; cdr3_nt: TGTGCCAGCAGTGAATACCCAGGAAAGAGCTCTGGAAACACCATATATTTT; d_call: NA; clone_size: NA; v_call: TRBV25-1; j_call: TRBJ1-3
cdr3_aa: CASSFGGRYGYTF; cdr3_nt: TGTGCCAGCAGCTTCGGGGGTCGGTATGGCTACACCTTC; d_call: NA; clone_size: NA; v_call: TRBV7-2; j_call: TRBJ1-2
cdr3_aa: CASSLGGTGGTDTQYF; cdr3_nt: TGTGCCAGCAGCTTGGGGGGGACAGGGGGTACAGATACGCAGTATTTT; d_call: TRBD1; clone_size: NA; v_call: TRBV5-6; j_call: TRBJ2-3
cdr3_aa: CSASRSRLFF; cdr3_nt: TGCAGTGCATCCCGTAGCCGGCTGTTTTTT; d_call: NA; clone_size: NA; v_call: TRBV20-1; j_call: TRBJ2-2
cdr3_aa: CACLPTGVGYGYTF; cdr3_nt: TGTGCCTGCCTACCGACAGGGGTAGGGTATGGCTACACCTTC; d_call: TRBD1; clone_size: NA; v_call: TRBV30; j_call: TRBJ1-2
cdr3_aa: CASSPVFGPDTEAFF; cdr3_nt: TGCGCCAGCAGCCCGGTGTTTGGTCCTGACACTGAAGCTTTCTTT; d_call: NA; clone_size: once; v_call: TRBV5-1; j_call: TRBJ1-1
cdr3_aa: CASSVDPGGEGYGYTF; cdr3_nt: TGTGCCAGCAGCGTAGATCCGGGGGGGGAGGGCTATGGCTACACCTTC; d_call: NA; clone_size: NA; v_call: TRBV9; j_call: TRBJ1-2
cdr3_aa: CASSLAGPGGNQAGELFF; cdr3_nt: TGTGCCAGCAGCTTGGCGGGTCCGGGAGGGAATCAGGCCGGGGAGCTGTTTTTT; d_call: TRBD2; clone_size: NA; v_call: TRBV7-9; j_call: TRBJ2-2
cdr3_aa: CASSYGGGEQYF; cdr3_nt: TGTGCCAGCAGTTACGGGGGGGGAGAGCAGTACTTC; d_call: TRBD2; clone_size: few; v_call: TRBV27; j_call: TRBJ2-7
cdr3_aa: CASGLVRKGQGIPNTEAFF; cdr3_nt: TGTGCTAGTGGTTTGGTACGGAAGGGACAGGGGATTCCGAACACTGAAGCTTTCTTT; d_call: TRBD1; clone_size: NA; v_call: TRBV12-5; j_call: TRBJ1-1
cdr3_aa: CASSARDRDHEQFF; cdr3_nt: TGTGCCAGCAGCGCCCGGGACAGGGACCATGAGCAGTTCTTC; d_call: TRBD1; clone_size: NA; v_call: TRBV9; j_call: TRBJ2-1
cdr3_aa: CASSEQSTHQPQHF; cdr3_nt: TGTGCCAGCAGTGAACAGTCTACTCATCAGCCCCAGCATTTT; d_call: NA; clone_size: NA; v_call: TRBV6-5; j_call: TRBJ1-5
cdr3_aa: CASSPSAKDREQFF; cdr3_nt: TGTGCCAGCAGCCCTAGCGCGAAAGATCGGGAGCAGTTCTTC; d_call: NA; clone_size: NA; v_call: TRBV7-9; j_call: TRBJ2-1
cdr3_aa: CASPSMGRGGTSDTQYF; cdr3_nt: TGTGCCAGCCCATCGATGGGGCGGGGGGGGACCTCAGATACGCAGTATTTT; d_call: TRBD2; clone_size: NA; v_call: TRBV2; j_call: TRBJ2-3
cdr3_aa: CASTAGDEQYF; cdr3_nt: TGTGCCAGCACTGCAGGGGACGAGCAGTACTTC; d_call: NA; clone_size: NA; v_call: TRBV6-5; j_call: TRBJ2-7
cdr3_aa: CASSLVGTAPYEQYF; cdr3_nt: TGCGCCAGCAGCTTGGTTGGGACAGCCCCCTACGAGCAGTACTTC; d_call: TRBD1; clone_size: NA; v_call: TRBV5-1; j_call: TRBJ2-7
cdr3_aa: CASSLAGLAYNEQFF; cdr3_nt: TGTGCCAGCAGCTTAGCCGGACTAGCCTACAATGAGCAGTTCTTC; d_call: TRBD2; clone_size: once; v_call: TRBV13; j_call: TRBJ2-1
cdr3_aa: CASSPGGTDTQYF; cdr3_nt: TGTGCCAGCTCACCGGGGGGGACAGATACGCAGTATTTT; d_call: TRBD2; clone_size: NA; v_call: TRBV18; j_call: TRBJ2-3
cdr3_aa: CASRRHGSSYEQYF; cdr3_nt: TGTGCCAGCAGGAGACATGGGAGCTCCTACGAGCAGTACTTC; d_call: NA; clone_size: NA; v_call: TRBV7-3; j_call: TRBJ2-7
cdr3_aa: CAISMGQTTTYEQYF; cdr3_nt: TGTGCCATCAGTATGGGACAGACGACAACTTACGAGCAGTACTTC; d_call: TRBD1; clone_size: NA; v_call: TRBV10-3; j_call: TRBJ2-7
cdr3_aa: CASSEGLGLNTEAFF; cdr3_nt: TGTGCCAGCAGTGAAGGACTGGGGCTGAACACTGAAGCTTTCTTT; d_call: NA; clone_size: NA; v_call: TRBV2; j_call: TRBJ1-1
cdr3_aa: CSVEAGTTEPYEQYF; cdr3_nt: TGCAGCGTTGAAGCCGGGACTACCGAACCCTACGAGCAGTACTTC; d_call: TRBD2; clone_size: NA; v_call: TRBV29-1; j_call: TRBJ2-7
cdr3_aa: CAISDREFNQPQHF; cdr3_nt: TGTGCCATCAGTGACAGGGAATTCAATCAGCCCCAGCATTTT; d_call: NA; clone_size: NA; v_call: TRBV10-3; j_call: TRBJ1-5
cdr3_aa: CAWSVRSSGNTIYF; cdr3_nt: TGTGCCTGGAGTGTACGGAGCTCTGGAAACACCATATATTTT; d_call: NA; clone_size: NA; v_call: TRBV30; j_call: TRBJ1-3
cdr3_aa: CASSRLVAGAYEQYF; cdr3_nt: TGTGCCAGCAGTCGGCTTGTGGCGGGAGCCTACGAGCAGTACTTC; d_call: TRBD2; clone_size: NA; v_call: TRBV7-6; j_call: TRBJ2-7
cdr3_aa: CASSGRGLALNEQFF; cdr3_nt: TGTGCCAGCAGTGGTCGTGGACTAGCGCTAAATGAGCAGTTCTTC; d_call: TRBD2; clone_size: few; v_call: TRBV2; j_call: TRBJ2-1
cdr3_aa: CASRPQGMTEAFF; cdr3_nt: TGTGCCAGCAGGCCACAGGGGATGACTGAAGCTTTCTTT; d_call: TRBD1; clone_size: NA; v_call: TRBV5-6; j_call: TRBJ1-1
cdr3_aa: CASSIGATEAFF; cdr3_nt: TGTGCCAGTAGTATAGGGGCCACTGAAGCTTTCTTT; d_call: NA; clone_size: NA; v_call: TRBV19; j_call: TRBJ1-1
cdr3_aa: CSVATGKTDTQYF; cdr3_nt: TGCAGCGTTGCCACAGGGAAGACAGATACGCAGTATTTT; d_call: NA; clone_size: few; v_call: TRBV29-1; j_call: TRBJ2-3
cdr3_aa: CASSERGLQFF; cdr3_nt: TGTGCCAGCAGTGAACGGGGTTTGCAGTTCTTC; d_call: NA; clone_size: NA; v_call: TRBV2; j_call: TRBJ2-1
cdr3_aa: CASSRTLLAGGLNNEQFF; cdr3_nt: TGCGCCAGCAGTCGTACACTTTTAGCGGGGGGCCTAAACAATGAGCAGTTCTTC; d_call: TRBD2; clone_size: NA; v_call: TRBV10-1; j_call: TRBJ2-1
cdr3_aa: CAISGGAGDSNQPQHF; cdr3_nt: TGTGCCATCAGTGGGGGAGCGGGGGATAGCAATCAGCCCCAGCATTTT; d_call: NA; clone_size: few; v_call: TRBV10-3; j_call: TRBJ1-5
cdr3_aa: CASSGDTGTIYF; cdr3_nt: TGTGCCAGCTCCGGGGACACGGGTACCATATATTTT; d_call: NA; clone_size: NA; v_call: TRBV2; j_call: TRBJ1-3
cdr3_aa: CASSLKGEQFF; cdr3_nt: TGTGCCAGCAGCTTAAAGGGGGAGCAGTTCTTC; d_call: NA; clone_size: NA; v_call: TRBV5-4; j_call: TRBJ2-1
cdr3_aa: CASSQSVGSEDSYEQYF; cdr3_nt: TGCGCCAGCAGTCAATCAGTCGGTTCTGAGGACTCCTACGAGCAGTACTTC; d_call: NA; clone_size: NA; v_call: TRBV23-1; j_call: TRBJ2-7
cdr3_aa: CASSLDTVYEQYF; cdr3_nt: TGTGCCAGCAGCTTAGATACAGTCTACGAGCAGTACTTC; d_call: NA; clone_size: NA; v_call: TRBV13; j_call: TRBJ2-7
cdr3_aa: CASSLGTDHGRSPLHF; cdr3_nt: TGCGCCAGCAGCTTAGGGACAGACCACGGTAGGTCACCCCTCCACTTT; d_call: TRBD1; clone_size: NA; v_call: TRBV5-1; j_call: TRBJ1-6
cdr3_aa: CSSSDTGFEQYF; cdr3_nt: TGTTCCAGCAGCGATACAGGTTTCGAGCAGTACTTC; d_call: NA; clone_size: NA; v_call: TRBV7-9; j_call: TRBJ2-7
cdr3_aa: CASSVFEQGAGTGELFF; cdr3_nt: TGTGCCAGCAGCGTATTCGAACAGGGGGCGGGCACCGGGGAGCTGTTTTTT; d_call: TRBD1; clone_size: NA; v_call: TRBV9; j_call: TRBJ2-2
cdr3_aa: CASSLASGPSTGELFF; cdr3_nt: TGTGCCAGCAGCTTGGCTAGCGGACCGAGCACCGGGGAGCTGTTTTTT; d_call: TRBD2; clone_size: NA; v_call: TRBV11-2; j_call: TRBJ2-2
cdr3_aa: CASSLPRQGRGYGYTF; cdr3_nt: TGTGCCAGCAGCCTACCCCGACAGGGCCGGGGGTATGGCTACACCTTC; d_call: TRBD1; clone_size: NA; v_call: TRBV7-8; j_call: TRBJ1-2
cdr3_aa: CASSAGLVPYEQYF; cdr3_nt: TGTGCCAGCAGCGCGGGACTAGTCCCCTACGAGCAGTACTTC; d_call: TRBD2; clone_size: NA; v_call: TRBV2; j_call: TRBJ2-7
cdr3_aa: CASSFDSDRGYTF; cdr3_nt: TGTGCCAGCAGCTTCGACAGCGATCGAGGCTACACCTTC; d_call: NA; clone_size: NA; v_call: TRBV5-4; j_call: TRBJ1-2
cdr3_aa: CASSPWGGTTDTQYF; cdr3_nt: TGTGCCAGCAGCCCTTGGGGGGGAACGACAGATACGCAGTATTTT; d_call: TRBD2; clone_size: NA; v_call: TRBV6-5; j_call: TRBJ2-3
cdr3_aa: CASSLGGTGDNTIYF; cdr3_nt: TGCGCCAGCAGCTTGGGGGGAACAGGGGATAACACCATATATTTT; d_call: TRBD1; clone_size: NA; v_call: TRBV5-1; j_call: TRBJ1-3
cdr3_aa: CASSQVLAGGGDTQYF; cdr3_nt: TGTGCCAGCAGCCAAGTCCTAGCGGGGGGCGGAGATACGCAGTATTTT; d_call: TRBD2; clone_size: once; v_call: TRBV4-2; j_call: TRBJ2-3